Reported below is one T cell receptor (beta chain). Its antigen remains unknown. The CDR3 runs to 14 residues. Germline V gene data show CDR1 as MDHEN and CDR2 as SYDVKM. Trimming cost V 3 bases and J 0 bases, with 8 bases left between them. Amplified TCR beta CDR3 regions derived from RNA transcripts. First-round RT-PCR of the TCR CDR3 relied on the HTBI primer set. TCRdb used MiXCR to reprocess the multiplex PCR reads, holding one entry per CDR3 protein. The data show around 600,000 distinct CDR3 sequences, roughly 14% seen once. The data originate from a study of T cells in Graves' hyperthyroidism and ophthalmopathy. Study observations and caveats: A model of 13 V-J pairs discriminated ophthalmopathy from stable hyperthyroidism.

Material: blood. This receptor was taken from a woman between 50 and 59 years old with Graves' ophthalmopathy. The chain is built from TRBV28 and TRBJ1-2; D gene ambiguous. The CDR3 DNA reads as TGTGCCAGCAGTTTTGGAGCAGCTAACTATGGCTACACCTTC. Translation gives CASSFGAANYGYTF.